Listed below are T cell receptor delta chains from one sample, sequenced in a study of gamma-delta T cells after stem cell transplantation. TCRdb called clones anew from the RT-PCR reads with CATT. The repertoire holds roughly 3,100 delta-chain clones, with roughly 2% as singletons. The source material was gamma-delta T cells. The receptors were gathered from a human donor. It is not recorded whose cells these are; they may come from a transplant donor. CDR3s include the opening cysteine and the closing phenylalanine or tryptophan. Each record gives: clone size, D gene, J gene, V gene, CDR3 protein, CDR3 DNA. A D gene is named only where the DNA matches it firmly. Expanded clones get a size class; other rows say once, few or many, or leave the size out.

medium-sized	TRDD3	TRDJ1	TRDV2	CACDTLLGDTRRRDTDKLIF	TGTGCCTGTGACACCCTTCTGGGGGATACGCGGAGAAGGGACACCGATAAACTCATCTTT
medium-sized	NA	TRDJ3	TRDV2	CACDTVGLSSWDTRQMFF	TGTGCCTGTGACACCGTGGGACTAAGCTCCTGGGACACCCGACAGATGTTTTTC
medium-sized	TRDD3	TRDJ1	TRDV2	CACVPLRGDTSDKLIF	TGTGCCTGTGTCCCCCTACGGGGGGATACGTCCGATAAACTCATCTTT
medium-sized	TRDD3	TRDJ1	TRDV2	CACDFVLGDLGKLIF	TGTGCCTGTGACTTCGTACTGGGGGACCTCGGGAAACTCATCTTT
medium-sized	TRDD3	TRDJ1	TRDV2	CACDTISSPTGGYDGDKLIF	TGTGCCTGTGACACAATCAGTTCCCCGACTGGGGGATATGATGGCGATAAACTCATCTTT
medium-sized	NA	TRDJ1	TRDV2	CACDEVGGPPGDKLIF	TGTGCCTGTGACGAGGTTGGGGGCCCTCCGGGCGATAAACTCATCTTT
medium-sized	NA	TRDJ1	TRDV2	CACDTIGDGRHLYTDKLIF	TGTGCCTGTGACACGATTGGGGATGGACGGCATTTGTACACCGATAAACTCATCTTT
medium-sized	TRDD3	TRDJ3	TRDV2	CACDTVLGDTSSWDTRQIFF	TGTGCCTGTGACACCGTTCTGGGGGATACAAGCTCCTGGGACACCCGACAGATATTTTTC
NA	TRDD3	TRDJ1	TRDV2	CACAALLGDTPDKLIF	TGTGCCTGTGCCGCCTTACTGGGGGATACCCCCGATAAACTCATCTTT
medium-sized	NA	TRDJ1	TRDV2	CACDPWGPQSDKLIF	TGTGCCTGTGACCCTTGGGGACCCCAATCCGATAAACTCATCTTT
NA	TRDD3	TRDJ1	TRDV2	CACDTGWRGYAPDKPIF	TGTGCCTGTGACACCGGGTGGAGGGGATACGCACCCGATAAACCCATCTTT
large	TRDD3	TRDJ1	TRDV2	CACDTLGDTGDKLIF	TGTGCCTGTGACACGCTGGGGGATACGGGCGATAAACTCATCTTT
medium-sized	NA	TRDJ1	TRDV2	CACDTLRGGRDKLIF	TGTGCCTGTGACACGCTGCGAGGGGGTAGGGATAAACTCATCTTT
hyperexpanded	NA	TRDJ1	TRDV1	CALGDSTKGGEYTDKLIF	TGTGCTCTTGGGGACAGTACCAAGGGCGGGGAGTACACCGATAAACTCATCTTT
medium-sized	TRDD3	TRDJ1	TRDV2	CACDSLGGSPTDKLIF	TGTGCCTGTGACTCACTTGGGGGATCCCCCACCGATAAACTCATCTTT
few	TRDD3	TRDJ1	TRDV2	CACDAVLGDTPSRDKLIF	TGTGCCTGTGACGCCGTACTGGGGGATACCCCATCTCGCGATAAACTCATCTTT
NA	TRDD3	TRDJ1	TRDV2	CACDAIRGDTSPKLNTDKLIF	TGTGCCTGTGACGCAATTCGGGGGGATACGTCCCCAAAATTGAACACCGATAAACTCATCTTT
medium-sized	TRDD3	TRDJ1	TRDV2	CACDPVLGDTRYTDKLIF	TGTGCCTGTGACCCCGTACTGGGGGATACTAGGTACACCGATAAACTCATCTTT
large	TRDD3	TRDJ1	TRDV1	CALGELSLAPGDWGILEGLHTDKLIF	TGTGCTCTTGGGGAACTGAGTCTGGCCCCCGGGGACTGGGGGATACTCGAAGGATTACACACCGATAAACTCATCTTT
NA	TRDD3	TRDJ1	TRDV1	CALGELPSGGAWGPYTDKPIF	TGTGCTCTTGGGGAACTTCCCAGTGGAGGTGCCTGGGGGCCTTACACCGATAAACCCATCTTT
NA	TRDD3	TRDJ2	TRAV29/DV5	CAASVAFWGSRFKSPTAQLFF	TGTGCAGCAAGCGTAGCCTTCTGGGGGAGCCGATTCAAGAGTCCGACAGCACAACTCTTCTTT
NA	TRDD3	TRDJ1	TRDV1	CALGEDFHPRTTGGSRPYTDKLIF	TGTGCTCTTGGGGAAGATTTCCACCCTCGGACTACTGGGGGATCACGGCCGTACACCGATAAACTCATCTTT
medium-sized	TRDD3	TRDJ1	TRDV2	CACDTVRGDKGGTDKLIF	TGTGCCTGTGACACCGTCCGGGGGGATAAGGGGGGCACCGATAAACTCATCTTT
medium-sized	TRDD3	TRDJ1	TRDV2	CACDSVLGENDKLIF	TGTGCCTGTGACAGTGTTCTGGGGGAAAACGATAAACTCATCTTT
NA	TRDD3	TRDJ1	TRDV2	CACDTGGYLHTDKLIF	TGTGCCTGTGACACTGGGGGATACCTACACACCGATAAACTCATCTTT
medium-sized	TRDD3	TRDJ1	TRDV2	CACDTLTGGYARPVDKLIF	TGTGCCTGTGACACCCTTACTGGGGGATACGCTCGCCCTGTCGATAAACTCATCTTT
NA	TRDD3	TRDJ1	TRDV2	CACGVLGDTRDKLIF	TGTGCCTGTGGCGTACTGGGGGATACGCGGGATAAACTCATCTTT
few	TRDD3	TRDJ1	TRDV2	CACDTLRLGDTRTDKLIF	TGTGCCTGTGACACCCTACGACTGGGGGATACGCGAACCGATAAACTCATCTTT
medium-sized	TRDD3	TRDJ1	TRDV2	CACDGLTGDDKLIF	TGTGCCTGTGACGGCCTTACTGGGGACGATAAACTCATCTTT
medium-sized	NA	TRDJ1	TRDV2	CACAWGSTPLVGDKLIF	TGTGCCTGTGCTTGGGGATCCACACCCTTAGTCGGCGATAAACTCATCTTT
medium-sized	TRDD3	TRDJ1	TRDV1	CALGARPFLRLDWGIPGVSGYTDKLIF	TGTGCTCTTGGGGCGCGACCCTTCCTACGGTTGGACTGGGGGATACCGGGCGTTTCGGGGTACACCGATAAACTCATCTTT
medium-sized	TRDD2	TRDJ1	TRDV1	CALGEPPFLPLEGYTDKLIF	TGTGCTCTTGGGGAACCCCCCTTCCTACCCCTGGAGGGGTACACCGATAAACTCATCTTT
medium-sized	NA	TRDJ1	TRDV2	CACDTPLDTGHTDKLIF	TGTGCCTGTGACACCCCCTTGGATACCGGGCACACCGATAAACTCATCTTT
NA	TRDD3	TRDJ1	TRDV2	CACDRLGDWTYTDKLIF	TGTGCCTGTGACCGACTGGGGGATTGGACGTACACCGATAAACTCATCTTT
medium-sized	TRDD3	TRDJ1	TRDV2	CACDPLSTGGLLLTDKLIF	TGTGCCTGTGACCCCCTTTCTACTGGGGGATTACTCCTCACCGATAAACTCATCTTT
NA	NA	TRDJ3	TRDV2	CACDSVLGDTRQMFF	TGTGCCTGTGACTCCGTACTGGGGGACACCCGACAGATGTTTTTC
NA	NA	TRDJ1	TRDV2	CACDTVGQADKLIF	TGTGCCTGTGACACCGTGGGCCAAGCCGATAAACTCATCTTT
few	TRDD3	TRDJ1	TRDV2	CACDLLGVLYTDKLIF	TGTGCCTGTGACCTGCTGGGGGTCCTTTACACCGATAAACTCATCTTT
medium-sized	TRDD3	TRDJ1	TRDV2	CACDTVSTGGYRGADKLIF	TGTGCCTGTGACACCGTCAGTACTGGGGGATACAGAGGAGCCGATAAACTCATCTTT
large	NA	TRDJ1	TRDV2	CACDTVGFTDKLIF	TGTGCCTGTGACACCGTTGGGTTCACCGATAAACTCATCTTT
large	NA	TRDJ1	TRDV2	CACDVLGKYDKLIF	TGTGCCTGTGACGTACTGGGGAAATACGATAAACTCATCTTT
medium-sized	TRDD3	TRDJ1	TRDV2	CACDPLSPRDTGGNTDKLIF	TGTGCCTGTGACCCACTCTCTCCTAGAGATACTGGGGGAAATACCGATAAACTCATCTTT
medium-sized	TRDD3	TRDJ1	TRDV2	CACDSVLGDTKGLIF	TGTGCCTGTGACTCAGTACTGGGGGATACAAAGGGGCTCATCTTT